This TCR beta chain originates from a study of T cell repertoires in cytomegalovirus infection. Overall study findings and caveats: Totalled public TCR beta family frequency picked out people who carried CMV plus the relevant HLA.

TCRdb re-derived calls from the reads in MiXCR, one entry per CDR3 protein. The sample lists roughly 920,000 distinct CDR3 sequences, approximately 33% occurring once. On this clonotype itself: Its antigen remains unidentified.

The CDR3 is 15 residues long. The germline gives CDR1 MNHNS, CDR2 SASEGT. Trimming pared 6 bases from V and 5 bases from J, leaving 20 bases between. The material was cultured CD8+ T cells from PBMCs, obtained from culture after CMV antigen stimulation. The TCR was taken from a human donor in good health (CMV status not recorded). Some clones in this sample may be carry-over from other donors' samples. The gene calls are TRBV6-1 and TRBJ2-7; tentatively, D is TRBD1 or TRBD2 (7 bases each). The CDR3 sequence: CASRGGTAPAHEQYF. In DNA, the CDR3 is TGTGCCAGCAGGGGAGGGACAGCACCGGCCCACGAGCAGTACTTC.